This T cell receptor (beta chain) emerged from a study of identical twins. Study results and limitations: Out-of-frame alpha sequences shared by twins showed excess low generation probability. Memory repertoires showed no such pattern, whereas abundant cord blood beta clonotypes carried fewer insertions. One should note that invariant MAIT and iNKT cells could partly confound zero-insertion analyses.

Germline lookup yields CDR1 LGHDT and CDR2 YNNKEL (reference sequence). This CDR3 region has 15 residues. V lost 6 bases to trimming and J lost 6 bases; unmatched junction nucleotides: 8. TCRdb processed the 5' RACE reads anew with MiXCR; each CDR3 protein has one entry. Among about 220,000 distinct CDR3 sequences, roughly 7.5% were seen once, and the ten largest hold about 2%. As for this clonotype: Its antigen is unknown.

These sequences were also reported in another study, on yellow fever vaccine responses in identical twins. That investigation notes: In identical twins, vaccine T cell responses appeared partly shared and partly individual.

Source material: memory (CD45RO+) T cells sorted from blood. V and J are TRBV3-1 and TRBJ2-2, with TRBD1 matching 9 bases. This clonotype originated in a woman younger than 30 in good health. For the CDR3, the DNA is TGTGCCAGCAGACGGACAGGGGAAAGGGCCGGGGAGCTGTTTTTT. This sequence encodes CASRRTGERAGELFF.